The next 6 T cell receptor beta chains were all read from a single sample in a study of OX40 agonist ivuxolimab in advanced cancers. Only in-frame clones appear in the TCRdb table, and some are missing; sequencing was by immunoSEQ multiplex PCR. This sample has some 44,000 clones, with approximately 83% found just once. The source was CD4+ or CD8+ T cells sorted from blood, collected in a trial of the OX40 agonist ivuxolimab. The receptors derive from an adult with an advanced solid tumor such as melanoma, head and neck, liver or kidney cancer.

The chain uses TRBV6-1 and TRBJ1-2; no definite D call. Trimming took off 4 bases at V and 6 bases at J, with 9 bases between the two ends. Per germline, CDR1 MNHNS and CDR2 SASEGT. This CDR3 has 12 residues. The CDR3 nucleotides read TGTGCCAGCAGTGCCGGGCGGGATGGCTACACCTTC. This codes for CASSAGRDGYTF.

This CDR3 is CASSVQDDQPQHF. In DNA, the CDR3 is TGTGCCAGCAGCGTCCAGGACGACCAGCCCCAGCATTTT. This sequence joins TRBV7-9 and TRBJ1-5, with D uncertain. CDR3 length: 13 residues. V lost 5 bases, J lost 7 bases, and 12 bases lay in between. The germline V gene encodes CDR1 SEHNR and CDR2 FQNEAQ (reference sequence).

The chain couples TRBV9 to TRBJ2-3; tentatively, D is TRBD1 (5 bases). This CDR3 contains 14 residues. Trimming removed 0 bases at V and 9 bases at J, with 14 bases between. Germline lookup yields CDR1 SGDLS and CDR2 YYNGEE. CDR3 loop: CASSVGGRVGTQYF. CDR3 sequence (DNA): TGTGCCAGCAGCGTAGGCGGCAGGGTGGGGACGCAGTATTTT.

The chain joins TRBV5-1 to TRBJ2-2; 9 positions agree with TRBD2. The CDR3 totals 15 residues. Trimming took 0 bases from V and 5 from J; bases not matched to a gene: 2. CDR1 is SGHRS, CDR2 YFSETQ, per germline. CDR3 DNA: TGCGCCAGCAGCTTGGGTAGCGGGAGAACCGGGGAGCTGTTTTTT. Protein sequence: CASSLGSGRTGELFF.

This chain connects TRBV10-3 to TRBJ1-3, with D unresolved. The ends were cut back, 2 bases at V and 0 bases at J, with 11 bases in the middle. CDR1 is ENHRY and CDR2 is SYGVKD in the germline V gene. This CDR3 has 16 residues. The CDR3 spells CAISEPPPSSGNTIYF. The DNA for the CDR3 is TGTGCCATCAGTGAGCCACCCCCAAGCTCTGGAAACACCATATATTTT.

Notes on this clone: Other DNA sequences in this sample translate to the same CDR3. The chain is built from TRBV7-8 and TRBJ1-6; D call uncertain. V was shortened by 3 bases and J by 7 bases, with 7 bases between the two germline ends. Germline loops: CDR1 SGHVS, CDR2 FQNEAQ. The CDR3 covers 13 residues. CDR3: CASSFAGNSPLHF. In DNA, the CDR3 is TGTGCCAGCAGCTTCGCGGGGAATTCACCCCTCCACTTT.